The 4 T cell receptor beta chains listed next were all sequenced from one sample in a study of blood T cells in healthy people across ages. Primed by a sample-barcoded 5' primer and a J-beta primer mix, a second PCR proceeded for about 6 to 11 cycles. Using its own MiXCR run on the 5' RACE reads, TCRdb lists one record per CDR3 protein. Of some 1.8 million distinct CDR3 sequences listed, about 39% are singletons. The sequenced sample was blood. All receptors come from a human donor in good health.

The chain combines TRBV5-5 with TRBJ2-4; possibly TRBD2 for D (5 bases). The CDR3 loop spans 15 amino acids. Trimming removed 4 bases from V and 0 bases from J, with 11 bases in between. Per germline, CDR1 SGHKS and CDR2 YYEKEE (reference sequence). CDR3 nucleotides: TGTGCCAGCAGCCCCTGGGCGGGAGCCAAAAACATTCAGTACTTC. This gives the protein CASSPWAGAKNIQYF.

A word on this clonotype: Germline is not matched at one junction end, which may reflect a read error. The rearrangement uses TRBV28 and TRBJ1-5, with 7 nucleotides matching TRBD1. CDR1 MDHEN and CDR2 SYDVKM come from the germline V gene. The CDR3 extends over 17 amino acids. CDR3 in DNA: TGTGCCAGCAGTCTTCACCGACAGGGACATAGCAATCGGCCCCAGCATTTT. It translates to CASSLHRQGHSNRPQHF.

This chain uses TRBV5-1 with TRBJ2-3; D might be TRBD1 or TRBD2, each matching 6 bases. The germline CDR1 and CDR2 sequences are SGHRS and YFSETQ. V dropped 0 bases and J dropped 6 bases, with 14 bases sitting between them. The CDR3 sequence is 15 residues long. The CDR3 loop reads CASSLVGGRMDTQYF. The CDR3 bases are TGCGCCAGCAGCTTGGTTGGGGGGCGTATGGATACGCAGTATTTT.

This chain links TRBV20-1 with TRBJ1-1; TRBD1 might be the D (6 bases). Trimming removed 6 bases at V and 0 bases at J, with 23 bases between. Germline V CDR1 and CDR2: DFQATT, SNEGSKA (reference sequence). This CDR3 is 17 amino acids long. CDR3 sequence: CSAGRGADFTLNTEAFF. DNA of the CDR3: TGCAGTGCCGGTAGGGGGGCAGACTTTACCTTGAACACTGAAGCTTTCTTT.